Listed below are T cell receptor beta chains from one sample, sequenced in a study of shared clonotypes between healthy human individuals. Sequencing used immunoSEQ multiplex PCR; TCRdb keeps in-frame clones, though not all of them. Here the sample spans some 1,900,000 clones, about 95% being singletons. Material: naive CD8+ T cells sorted from blood. The receptors originated from a man younger than 35 in good health. Both conserved end residues are part of each CDR3. A D gene is named only where the DNA matches it firmly.

TRBJ1-5	-	TRBV2	CASSHRGSNQPQHF
TRBJ2-7	-	TRBV11-2	CASSLDQWTDYEQYF
TRBJ1-4	-	TRBV6-1	CASSELLYEKLFF
TRBJ2-5	TRBD1	TRBV28	CASSLWDRGETQYF
TRBJ2-7	-	TRBV29-1	CSVDEWGNYEQYF
TRBJ1-2	TRBD1	TRBV2	CASKGTGAYGYTF
TRBJ2-7	TRBD1	TRBV5-6	CASSLDRVDEQYF
TRBJ1-1	TRBD1	TRBV9	CASSVGGTGGVTEAFF
TRBJ2-5	-	TRBV28	CASSPPEETQYF
TRBJ2-1	-	TRBV7-9	CASSEDSNEQFF
TRBJ2-2	TRBD2	TRBV6-6	CASFLGGRITGELFF
TRBJ1-2	-	TRBV4-1	CASSQERLGGEGYTF
TRBJ1-5	-	TRBV27	CASSLAGSNQPQHF
TRBJ2-3	TRBD1	TRBV7-3	CASSWAGGASDTQYF
TRBJ2-7	-	TRBV9	CASSAGEGGYEQYF
TRBJ2-3	TRBD2	TRBV29-1	CSVNGREETDTQYF
TRBJ1-2	TRBD1	TRBV27	CASTWTGGSYGYTF
TRBJ2-5	-	TRBV19	CASSIFGDQETQYF
TRBJ2-1	TRBD1	TRBV29-1	CSAYRGYEQFF
TRBJ2-7	TRBD2	TRBV7-9	CVSSFRVGTSIEQYF
TRBJ2-5	-	TRBV6-5	CASSTRGAYQETQYF
TRBJ2-7	TRBD2	TRBV27	CASSAGGRRYEQYF
TRBJ1-1	TRBD1	TRBV5-1	CASSLPPQGASTEAFF
TRBJ2-7	TRBD1	TRBV5-6	CASSLGRQGAYEQYF
TRBJ2-7	TRBD2	TRBV6-5	CASGGGGSHEQYF
TRBJ1-4	-	TRBV21-1	CASTKTGGYEKLFF
TRBJ1-5	-	TRBV15	CATSSGLGQPQHF
TRBJ1-6	TRBD1	TRBV10-2	CASSEGQDIPFLNRPLHF
TRBJ2-7	-	TRBV5-1	CASSLVGGYEQYF
TRBJ2-7	TRBD1	TRBV27	CASSEDRESGYEQYF
TRBJ2-7	-	TRBV7-9	CASTPEGDLREQYF
TRBJ1-1	-	TRBV29-1	CSVAGTGEAFF
TRBJ1-1	-	TRBV27	CASSLLSGATEAFF
TRBJ1-3	-	TRBV29-1	CSVVGVSAGNTIYF
TRBJ2-7	-	TRBV6-5	CASSYGGGSYEQYF
TRBJ2-3	-	TRBV10-2	CASSVVGGQGDTQYF
TRBJ2-1	-	TRBV14	CASSLDTYYNEQFF
TRBJ2-1	TRBD2	TRBV5-4	CASSLSGTSGGAVFNEQFF
TRBJ2-5	-	TRBV9	CASSVERGTTQETQYF
TRBJ2-1	TRBD1	TRBV5-1	CASSYRGHNEQFF
TRBJ2-7	TRBD1	TRBV6-6	CASTSTGAYEQYF
TRBJ2-5	-	TRBV7-8	CASSSRLPWETQYF
TRBJ1-1	TRBD1	TRBV27	CASSLSLGTVLEAFF
TRBJ2-2	-	TRBV27	CASSPLGSSGELFF
TRBJ1-1	TRBD1	TRBV6-1	CASSDPPQGKTEAFF
TRBJ2-7	-	TRBV19	CASSIDLEGDEQYF